The rows below give T cell receptor beta chains drawn from one sample of a study of cytomegalovirus exposure and HLA in healthy donors. Sequencing was performed with immunoSEQ multiplex PCR; in TCRdb, only in-frame clones are kept and a portion is missing. The sample carries about 310,000 clones, 88% recorded once. The sample consisted of PBMCs. The source of these receptors is a young man in good health and CMV-seronegative. CDR3s include the opening cysteine and the closing phenylalanine or tryptophan. D genes are given only for firm matches. Rows may omit the clone size; those that give it use once, few, many or a size class.

v_gene	j_gene	d_gene	abundance	CDR3nt	CDR3aa
TRBV18	TRBJ1-1	TRBD1	.	TGTGCCAGCTCAGCGGACAGGGAGACTGAAGCTTTCTTT	CASSADRETEAFF
TRBV6-1	TRBJ2-7	.	.	TGTGCCAGCAGTGAAGGACAGCTAGCCTACGAGCAGTACTTC	CASSEGQLAYEQYF
TRBV7-2	TRBJ1-2	.	.	TGTGCCAGCAGCTCACAGGGCGGCAACTATGGCTACACCTTC	CASSSQGGNYGYTF
TRBV5-1	TRBJ1-1	TRBD1	.	TGCGCCAGCAGCCCATTTGGGGGGGACAGGGAAGAGTTCCCGGGTCAGAACACTGAAGCTTTCTTT	CASSPFGGDREEFPGQNTEAFF
TRBV11-1	TRBJ2-3	.	.	TGTGCCAGCAGCTTAGCCCCGGGTGGTACGCAGTATTTT	CASSLAPGGTQYF
TRBV4-3	TRBJ1-5	.	.	TGCGCCAGCAGCCAAGAACTCGGACAGCTCAATCAGCCCCAGCATTTT	CASSQELGQLNQPQHF
TRBV5-1	TRBJ2-1	TRBD2	.	TGCGCCAGCTCCTCGCGGCAATCTGGGACTAGCGGGGATGATGAGCAGTTCTTC	CASSSRQSGTSGDDEQFF
TRBV6-1	TRBJ2-3	TRBD2	.	TGTGCCAGCAGGAAGCGGGGGTTGACAGATACGCAGTATTTT	CASRKRGLTDTQYF
TRBV5-8	TRBJ2-7	TRBD1	.	TGTGCCAGCAGCTTCCTACAGGGGGCCTACGAGCAGTACTTC	CASSFLQGAYEQYF
TRBV5-1	TRBJ2-3	.	.	TGCGCCAGCAGCTTTGGCCCTGGCACAGATACGCAGTATTTT	CASSFGPGTDTQYF
TRBV9	TRBJ2-2	.	.	TGTGCCAGCAGTACAGGGGGGGAGCTGTTTTTT	CASSTGGELFF
TRBV5-5	TRBJ2-7	.	.	TGTGCCAGCAGCTTGGCCCCGGGATTCGACTACGAGCAGTACTTC	CASSLAPGFDYEQYF
TRBV27	TRBJ2-3	.	.	TGTGCCAGCAGTCCCCGAGCCTCCGGAGATACGCAGTATTTT	CASSPRASGDTQYF
TRBV7-2	TRBJ1-4	.	.	TGTGCCAGCAGCTTAGTTTCCCAGACAACTAATGAAAAACTGTTTTTT	CASSLVSQTTNEKLFF
TRBV25-1	TRBJ2-5	.	.	TGTGCCAGCAGTGAATATCAGGGTTCGGAGACCCAGTACTTC	CASSEYQGSETQYF
TRBV11-2	TRBJ1-4	.	.	TGTGCCAGCAGCTTCCCGGGGGGTAAACTGTTTTTT	CASSFPGGKLFF
TRBV2	TRBJ2-7	.	.	TGTGCCAGCTCCCGACCGGGACAAAAATCCTACGAGCAGTACTTC	CASSRPGQKSYEQYF
TRBV7-9	TRBJ2-1	.	few	TGTGCCAGCAGCTTAGCGGGCGGAGGGGTCGGCTCCTACAATGAGCAGTTCTTC	CASSLAGGGVGSYNEQFF
TRBV6-6	TRBJ2-7	.	.	TGTGCCAGCAGTTTGCTAGACGACGAGCAGTACTTC	CASSLLDDEQYF
TRBV13	TRBJ2-7	TRBD1	once	TGTGCCAGCAGCTTGCAGACAGGGCACTCCTACGAGCAGTACTTC	CASSLQTGHSYEQYF
TRBV7-8	TRBJ2-3	TRBD1	.	TGTGCCAGCAGCTTAGATCGGACAGGCGGAGATACGCAGTATTTT	CASSLDRTGGDTQYF
TRBV25-1	TRBJ2-1	TRBD2	.	TGTGCCAGCAGTGAAGGACTAGCTTACGAAAATGAGCAGTTCTTC	CASSEGLAYENEQFF
TRBV30	TRBJ1-2	TRBD1	.	TGTGCCTGGAGTTCCCGGGACAGGGGGCCTGGCTACACCTTC	CAWSSRDRGPGYTF
TRBV5-1	TRBJ1-1	.	.	TGCGCCAGCAGCGCTACAGGGAAGAACACTGAAGCTTTCTTT	CASSATGKNTEAFF
TRBV7-9	TRBJ2-7	.	.	TGTGCCAGCAGCGACGGGGGTGGGTACGAGCAGTACTTC	CASSDGGGYEQYF
TRBV19	TRBJ1-1	.	.	TGTGCCAGTAGTATAGTGGGGGCGGACACTGAAGCTTTCTTT	CASSIVGADTEAFF
TRBV10-3	TRBJ2-7	.	.	TGTGCCATCAGTGGGTCCCGGACAACCTACGAGCAGTACTTC	CAISGSRTTYEQYF
TRBV18	TRBJ1-2	TRBD1	few	TGTGCCAGCTCACCCGGGACAGTACCTAACTATGGCTACACCTTC	CASSPGTVPNYGYTF
TRBV7-8	TRBJ2-5	.	.	TGTGCCAGCAGCGCGCAACTGGACAGGAGGGGAGAGACCCAGTACTTC	CASSAQLDRRGETQYF
TRBV27	TRBJ2-7	.	.	TGTGCCAGCAGTTCAGACTACGAGCAGTACTTC	CASSSDYEQYF
TRBV4-3	TRBJ2-7	TRBD1	once	TGCGCCAGCAGTTCCGGGACAGGGAGCTCCTACGAGCAGTACTTC	CASSSGTGSSYEQYF
TRBV11-2	TRBJ2-7	TRBD1	once	TGTGCCAGCAGGAGGACAGGGAACCACGAGCAGTACTTC	CASRRTGNHEQYF